The rows below give T cell receptor beta chains drawn from one sample of a study of blood T cell repertoires in COVID-19. Profiling relied on immunoSEQ multiplex PCR, and the TCRdb table lists in-frame clones only, not all of them. The data hold some 80,000 clones, with 78% observed a single time. Sample: peripheral blood. Every receptor here comes from a human donor in a cohort sampled during active COVID-19. Both conserved end residues are part of each CDR3. A D gene is named only where the DNA matches it firmly. Clone size is given for some rows only: seen once, a few or many times, or a class if the clone is expanded.

v_call,j_call,clone_size,d_call,cdr3_aa,cdr3_nt
TRBV19,TRBJ1-1,few,NA,CASSLPGEAFF,TGTGCCAGTAGTCTCCCCGGGGAAGCTTTCTTT
TRBV4-1,TRBJ2-3,NA,TRBD1,CASSQVPGQGRTDTQYF,TGCGCCAGCAGCCAGGTACCGGGACAGGGACGCACAGATACGCAGTATTTT
TRBV6-5,TRBJ1-2,NA,NA,CASYLGGYTF,TGTGCCAGTTACCTCGGGGGCTACACCTTC
TRBV9,TRBJ1-4,NA,NA,CASSVGTTPREKLFF,TGTGCCAGCAGCGTAGGGACAACCCCCCGGGAAAAACTGTTTTTT
TRBV27,TRBJ1-5,NA,NA,CASRPTSTAFSNQPQHF,TGTGCCAGCAGACCTACCTCGACAGCCTTTAGCAATCAGCCCCAGCATTTT
TRBV28,TRBJ2-1,NA,TRBD2,CASKDRGDEQFF,TGTGCCAGCAAAGACCGGGGGGATGAGCAGTTCTTC
TRBV5-5,TRBJ1-4,NA,TRBD1,CASSGRTGSNEKLFF,TGTGCCAGCAGCGGGAGGACAGGAAGCAATGAAAAACTGTTTTTT
TRBV19,TRBJ2-1,NA,NA,CASSVWGGNEQFF,TGTGCCAGTAGCGTGTGGGGAGGCAATGAGCAGTTCTTC
TRBV5-4,TRBJ1-3,NA,TRBD1,CASSVIGTGIRGNTIYF,TGTGCCAGCAGCGTAATAGGGACAGGGATTCGGGGAAACACCATATATTTT
TRBV12-5,TRBJ2-1,NA,TRBD1,CASAGWGQGNNEQFF,TGTGCTAGTGCGGGGTGGGGACAGGGGAACAATGAGCAGTTCTTC
TRBV5-1,TRBJ2-5,NA,NA,CASSLAGVREETQYF,TGCGCCAGCAGCTTGGCAGGGGTGAGGGAAGAGACCCAGTACTTC
TRBV7-3,TRBJ2-2,NA,TRBD2,CASSRQLAGLTGELFF,TGTGCCAGCAGCCGTCAGCTAGCGGGGTTAACCGGGGAGCTGTTTTTT
TRBV5-1,TRBJ1-2,NA,NA,CASSLAWRSLYGSTF,TGCGCCAGCAGCTTGGCCTGGAGGTCCCTCTATGGCTCCACCTTC
TRBV9,TRBJ2-5,NA,TRBD1,CASSSGQAQETQYF,TGTGCCAGCAGCTCCGGACAGGCCCAAGAGACCCAGTACTTC
TRBV9,TRBJ1-3,NA,TRBD1,CASSEGDREATIYF,TGTGCCAGCAGCGAGGGGGACAGGGAGGCCACCATATATTTT
TRBV12-3/TRBV12-4,TRBJ2-2,few,NA,CASSFLDTGELFF,TGTGCCAGCAGTTTCCTCGACACCGGGGAGCTGTTTTTT
TRBV6-4,TRBJ2-1,NA,TRBD2,CASSDSRGGNEQFF,TGTGCCAGCAGTGACTCGCGGGGGGGCAATGAGCAGTTCTTC
TRBV24-1,TRBJ2-1,NA,NA,CATSDFFAGINEQFF,TGTGCCACCAGTGATTTTTTCGCAGGGATTAATGAGCAGTTCTTC
TRBV6-1,TRBJ2-1,NA,NA,CASSEGTQEFF,TGTGCCAGCAGTGAAGGGACACAGGAGTTCTTC
TRBV6-1,TRBJ2-1,NA,NA,CASSEKGGKIYNEQFF,TGTGCCAGCAGTGAAAAGGGCGGGAAAATCTACAATGAGCAGTTCTTC
TRBV18,TRBJ1-1,NA,TRBD1,CASSPNPGGTEAFF,TGTGCCAGCTCACCAAACCCAGGGGGAACTGAAGCTTTCTTT
TRBV5-1,TRBJ2-5,few,TRBD2,CASSPERLAGGLETQYF,TGCGCCAGCAGCCCCGAACGACTAGCGGGAGGGTTGGAGACCCAGTACTTC
TRBV27,TRBJ2-1,NA,TRBD2,CASSLGAGALENNEQFF,TGTGCCAGCAGTTTGGGCGCGGGAGCCTTGGAGAATAATGAGCAGTTCTTC
TRBV24-1,TRBJ2-1,once,NA,CATSDASGDEQFF,TGTGCCACCAGTGATGCCAGCGGTGATGAGCAGTTCTTC
TRBV12-3/TRBV12-4,TRBJ1-2,NA,TRBD1,CASSLRTGYGYTF,TGTGCCAGCAGTCTCCGGACAGGGTATGGCTACACCTTC
TRBV6-5,TRBJ1-4,NA,TRBD1,CASSYRTGGGNEKLFF,TGTGCCAGCAGTTATAGGACAGGGGGGGGTAATGAAAAACTGTTTTTT
TRBV29-1,TRBJ1-1,NA,NA,CSACIPKGGTEAFF,TGCAGCGCCTGCATCCCTAAAGGGGGCACTGAAGCTTTCTTT
TRBV7-9,TRBJ1-2,NA,TRBD1,CASSLSSGGGAGGYTF,TGTGCCAGCAGCTTATCGTCTGGAGGGGGCGCCGGTGGCTACACCTTC
TRBV6-5,TRBJ1-1,NA,NA,CASSYQGNTEAFF,TGTGCCAGCAGTTACCAGGGAAACACTGAAGCTTTCTTT
TRBV6-5,TRBJ2-1,NA,NA,CASSWGEKNEQFF,TGTGCCAGCAGTTGGGGAGAGAAGAATGAGCAGTTCTTC
TRBV29-1,TRBJ1-3,NA,NA,CSVLDSLGNTIYF,TGCAGCGTGCTCGACAGCCTTGGTAACACCATATATTTT
TRBV19,TRBJ2-5,NA,NA,CASSHTLETQYF,TGTGCCAGTAGCCACACGCTAGAGACCCAGTACTTC
TRBV5-1,TRBJ1-2,NA,NA,CASSRDPGHRLYNYGYTF,TGCGCCAGCAGCCGGGATCCGGGCCACCGACTTTATAACTATGGCTACACCTTC
TRBV2,TRBJ1-4,NA,NA,CASRDRLTTNEKLFF,TGTGCCAGCAGGGACAGATTAACAACTAATGAAAAACTGTTTTTT
TRBV3-1/TRBV3-2,TRBJ1-6,few,NA,CASSRGRSDSPLHF,TGTGCCAGCAGCCGAGGGAGGTCGGATTCACCCCTCCACTTT
TRBV19,TRBJ1-3,NA,TRBD1,CASSIRTGPSGNTIYF,TGTGCCAGTAGTATCCGGACAGGGCCCTCTGGAAACACCATATATTTT
TRBV7-2,TRBJ2-3,NA,TRBD2,CASSFRTAGGINTQYF,TGTGCCAGCAGCTTCCGTACAGCGGGAGGAATAAATACGCAGTATTTT